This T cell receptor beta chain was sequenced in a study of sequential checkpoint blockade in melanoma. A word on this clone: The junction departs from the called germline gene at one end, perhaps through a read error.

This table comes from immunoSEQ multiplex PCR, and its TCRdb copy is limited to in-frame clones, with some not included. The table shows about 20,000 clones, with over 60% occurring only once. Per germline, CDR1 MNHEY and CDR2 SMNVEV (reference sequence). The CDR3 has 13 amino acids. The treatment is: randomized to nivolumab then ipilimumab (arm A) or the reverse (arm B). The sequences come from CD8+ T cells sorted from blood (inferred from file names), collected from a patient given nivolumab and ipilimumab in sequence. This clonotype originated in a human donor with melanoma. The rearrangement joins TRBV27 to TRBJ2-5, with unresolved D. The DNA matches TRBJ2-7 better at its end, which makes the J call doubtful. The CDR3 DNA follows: TGTGCCAGCAGTCACCCCCTCTCCAACGAGCAGTACTTC. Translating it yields CASSHPLSNEQYF.